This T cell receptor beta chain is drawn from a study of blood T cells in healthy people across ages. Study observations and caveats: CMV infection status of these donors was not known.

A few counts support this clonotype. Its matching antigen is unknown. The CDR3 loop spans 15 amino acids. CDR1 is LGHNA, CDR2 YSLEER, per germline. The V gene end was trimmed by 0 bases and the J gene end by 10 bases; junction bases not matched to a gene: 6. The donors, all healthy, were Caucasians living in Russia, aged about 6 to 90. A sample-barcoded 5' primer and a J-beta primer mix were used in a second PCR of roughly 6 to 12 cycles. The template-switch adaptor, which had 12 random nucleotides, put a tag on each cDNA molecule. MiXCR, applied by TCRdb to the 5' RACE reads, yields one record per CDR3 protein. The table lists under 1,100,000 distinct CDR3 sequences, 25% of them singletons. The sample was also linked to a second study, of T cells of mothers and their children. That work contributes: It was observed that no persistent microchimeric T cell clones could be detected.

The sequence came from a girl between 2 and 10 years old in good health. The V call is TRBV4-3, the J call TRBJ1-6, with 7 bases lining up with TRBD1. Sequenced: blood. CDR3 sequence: CASSQDTGDSSPLHF. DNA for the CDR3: TGCGCCAGCAGCCAAGATACAGGGGATTCCTCACCCCTCCACTTT.